These 8 T cell receptor beta chains originate from one sample sequenced in a study of cytomegalovirus exposure and HLA in healthy donors (dated by TCRdb to between 2016 and 2019). Libraries were constructed by the immunoSEQ multiplex PCR assay. TCRdb took this table from immuneACCESS and kept in-frame rearrangements with V and J called. Such tables lack part of the clones; where checked against another copy, unresolved V genes explain under half of the gap, and the rest is unexplained. Across this sample there are hundreds of thousands of clones, with over 70% seen only once. Around 15% of the sample is taken by the ten largest. The sample comprised PBMCs. These receptors originate from a woman in her twenties or thirties in good health and CMV-seropositive.

This sequence joins TRBV7-2 and TRBJ1-2; D perhaps matches TRBD1 (6 bases). The CDR3 sequence is 14 residues long. V shed 1 base and J shed 4 bases, with 10 bases lying between them. Germline-derived CDR1 and CDR2 are SGHTA and FQGNSA. The CDR3: CASSLVSTGYGYTF. DNA of the CDR3: TGTGCCAGCAGCTTAGTTTCGACAGGCTATGGCTACACCTTC.

The rearrangement joins TRBV18 to TRBJ2-5; D not certain. The CDR3 length is 13 residues. Germline CDR1 is KGHSH and CDR2 is LQKENI. The V and J ends lost 6 bases and 2 bases respectively, with 10 bases between them. The CDR3 region has the DNA TGTGCCAGCTCTTACGGATTTCAAGAGACCCAGTACTTC. It translates to CASSYGFQETQYF.

The chain couples TRBV27 to TRBJ2-7; TRBD1 is a possible D gene (5 bases). Between the trimmed V and J ends, which lost 2 bases and 3 bases, there was a span of 14 bases. Germline loops: CDR1 MNHEY, CDR2 SMNVEV (reference sequence). The CDR3 runs 15 residues. CDR3 in amino acids: CASSLAGYLNYEQYF. DNA for the CDR3: TGTGCCAGCAGTTTAGCAGGGTACCTAAACTACGAGCAGTACTTC.

The chain combines TRBV28 with TRBJ2-2; a weak D match, TRBD1 (6 bases). This CDR3 has 14 amino acids. Deletions cut 6 bases from V and 5 bases from J, with 13 bases between. Germline V gene lookup returns CDR1 MDHEN and CDR2 SYDVKM. In nucleotides, the CDR3 is TGTGCCAGCAGCCGGCAGGGGAGAACCGGGGAGCTGTTTTTT. Translated, it gives CASSRQGRTGELFF. Using reference TRBV28 and TRBJ2-2 for the parts outside the CDR3, the full variable domain is DVKVTQSSRYLVKRTGEKVFLECVQDMDHENMFWYRQDPGLGLRLIYFSYDVKMKEKGDIPEGYSVSREKKERFSLILESASTNQTSMYLCASSRQGRTGELFFGEGSRLTVL.

This clone was found a few times. The V and J genes are TRBV28 and TRBJ1-1; D uncertain. V lost 7 bases and J 10 bases, leaving 16 bases between the germline ends. Germline values: CDR1 MDHEN, CDR2 SYDVKM. The CDR3 runs to 12 residues. DNA of the CDR3: TGTGCCAGCATGGAGGCAACATCGCGAGCTTTCTTT. Translation: CASMEATSRAFF.

The CDR3 bases are TGTGCCAGCACTGGAACTAGCGTATCAGATACGCAGTATTTT. Its translation: CASTGTSVSDTQYF. The chain is built from TRBV6-1 and TRBJ2-3; 7 bases fit TRBD2. The J segment lost 4 bases and the V segment lost 7 bases, leaving 8 bases of the junction unmatched. From germline, CDR1 is MNHNS and CDR2 SASEGT. CDR3 length equals 14 residues.

This clone was recorded once. V and J are TRBV27 and TRBJ2-5, with 8 bases that match TRBD1. With 5 bases clipped from V and 2 bases from J, the junction kept 10 bases outside the gene matches. The CDR3 has 16 residues. In germline, CDR1 is MNHEY, CDR2 SMNVEV (reference sequence). CDR3 loop: CASSPKRTGLQETQYF. The CDR3 nucleotides are TGTGCCAGCAGTCCAAAGCGGACAGGGTTGCAAGAGACCCAGTACTTC.

This clone occurred once. V gene TRBV11-3 combines with J gene TRBJ2-7; 7 bases map to TRBD2. Germline loops: CDR1 SGHNT, CDR2 YENEEA. Unmatched junction bases numbered 7, after V lost 2 bases and J lost 6 bases. This CDR3 contains 14 residues. The CDR3 protein is CASSLTSASTEQYF. The CDR3 nucleotides are TGTGCCAGCAGCTTAACTAGCGCGAGTACCGAGCAGTACTTC.